The TCR beta chain described here comes from a study of healthy donors' naive CD4 and CD8 T cells. TCR libraries were built from 400 to 650 ng of total RNA by linear amplification. TCRdb re-derived calls from the reads in MiXCR, one entry per CDR3 protein. The table includes 180,000 or so distinct CDR3 sequences, around three quarters detected once. Germline CDR1 is MGHRA and CDR2 is YSYEKL. This CDR3 contains 14 residues. V trimming: 7 bases; J trimming: 0 bases; junction bases outside the gene matches: 4. The chain links TRBV4-1 to TRBJ2-3, with 7 positions matching TRBD2. Sample: naive CD4+ and CD8+ T cells sorted from blood, pooled from several donors. The clonotype was recovered from a pool of human donors in good health; the sample pools cells from several healthy donors. The CDR3 nucleotides read TGCGCCAGCAATGTAGCGGGCAGCACAGATACGCAGTATTTT. Translation gives CASNVAGSTDTQYF.